This T cell receptor (beta chain) is from a study of T cell repertoires in cytomegalovirus infection. TCRdb analysed the reads with MiXCR anew, one entry per CDR3 protein. The sample consists of some 400,000 distinct CDR3 sequences, 15% to 20% of them appearing once. This CDR3 spans 15 amino acids. CDR1 is KGHSH and CDR2 is LQKENI in the germline V gene. Trimming removed 5 bases at V and 0 bases at J, with 12 bases between. The chain links TRBV18 to TRBJ2-3; no reliable D call. The receptor's source is a human donor in good health (CMV status not recorded). Some clones in this sample may be carry-over from other donors' samples. The sequencing sample was made of PBMCs. Here the CDR3 reads CASSGTTGSTDTQYF. CDR3 nucleotide sequence: TGTGCCAGCTCAGGTACTACGGGTAGCACAGATACGCAGTATTTT.